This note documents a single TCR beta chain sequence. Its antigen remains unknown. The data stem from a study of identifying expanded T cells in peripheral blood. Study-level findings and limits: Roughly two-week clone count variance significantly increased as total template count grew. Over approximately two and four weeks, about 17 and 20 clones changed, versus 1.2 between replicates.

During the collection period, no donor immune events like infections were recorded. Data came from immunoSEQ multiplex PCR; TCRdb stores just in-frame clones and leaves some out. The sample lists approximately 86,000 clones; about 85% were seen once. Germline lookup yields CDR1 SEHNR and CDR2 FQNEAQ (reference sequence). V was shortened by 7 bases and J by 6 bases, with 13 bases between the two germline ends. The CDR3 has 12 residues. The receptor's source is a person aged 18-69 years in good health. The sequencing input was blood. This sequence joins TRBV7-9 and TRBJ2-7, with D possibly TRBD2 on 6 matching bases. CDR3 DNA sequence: TGTGCCAGCACCCAGGGAGGCAGCGAGCAGTACTTC. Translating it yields CASTQGGSEQYF.